This T cell receptor beta chain was documented in a study of pediatric ulcerative colitis. Whole-study results and caveats: In rectum, acute severe colitis had expanded clones and less diversity. Two rectal CDR3 clonotypes occurred in all ulcerative colitis patients.

The protocol was immunoSEQ multiplex PCR, while the TCRdb copy is restricted to in-frame clones and leaves out a portion. The table shows around 68,000 clones, with more than 60% occurring only once. With respect to this clone: The antigen is unknown.

The germline CDR1 and CDR2 sequences are SGHVS and FQNEAQ. V gave up 4 bases and J gave up 7 bases; unmatched junction bases: 10. This CDR3 spans 15 amino acids. The V call is TRBV7-8, the J call TRBJ1-2, with 9 bases that match TRBD1. Sequencing was performed on blood. The sequence derives from a boy aged 5-17 years with moderate ulcerative colitis. The CDR3 nucleotides read TGTGCCAGCAGCTCTCGACCGGGACAGGGTTCTGGCTACACCTTC. This encodes CASSSRPGQGSGYTF. Full variable domain (rest looked up from reference TRBV7-8 and TRBJ1-2): GAGVSQSPRYKVAKRGQDVALRCDPISGHVSLFWYQQALGQGPEFLTYFQNEAQLDKSGLPSDRFFAERPEGSVSTLKIQRTQQEDSAVYLCASSSRPGQGSGYTFGSGTRLTVV.